The rows below give T cell receptor beta chains drawn from one sample of a study of T-cell reconstitution after alpha-beta-depleted transplantation in children. One entry per CDR3 protein, called by TCRdb with MiXCR from the PCR reads. Of roughly 500,000 distinct CDR3 sequences listed, 32% are singletons. The sample consisted of PBMCs from the stem cell graft donor, taken from the stem cell graft. The source is a human donor who donated a stem cell graft to a child with aplastic anemia. Each CDR3 is given with its conserved first and last residue. D genes are given only for firm matches.

j_call | cdr3_length | v_call | d_call | cdr3_aa
TRBJ2-7 | 17 | TRBV6-1 | TRBD2 | CASKKSGASGRTYEQYF
TRBJ2-1 | 13 | TRBV19 | - | CASSIVAGNEQFF
TRBJ1-5 | 13 | TRBV29-1 | TRBD1 | CSAATGGDQPQHF
TRBJ1-6 | 14 | TRBV2 | - | CASRAGTAGSPLHF
TRBJ2-2 | 17 | TRBV7-9 | TRBD2 | CASSFTSGGMNTGELFF
TRBJ1-5 | 17 | TRBV28 | - | CASSLFSGPPSDQPQHF
TRBJ1-2 | 14 | TRBV14 | - | CASSPQLRGTGYTF
TRBJ2-1 | 14 | TRBV20-1 | - | CSARVGGGGNEQFF
TRBJ2-1 | 12 | TRBV5-6 | - | CASRYQGNEQFF
TRBJ2-7 | 13 | TRBV29-1 | - | CSVLPGPPYEQYF
TRBJ2-3 | 14 | TRBV5-4 | - | CASSSPTATDTQYF
TRBJ2-1 | 15 | TRBV5-1 | TRBD2 | CASSFGTSGINEQFF
TRBJ2-2 | 14 | TRBV2 | - | CASRGGGSTGELFF
TRBJ1-1 | 11 | TRBV12-3/TRBV12-4 | - | CASTEYTEAFF
TRBJ2-1 | 15 | TRBV6-5 | - | CASSYWGSRDNEQFF
TRBJ2-2 | 16 | TRBV5-1 | - | CASSLLARVSTGELFF
TRBJ2-3 | 20 | TRBV20-1 | TRBD1 | CSALSGIGQGTHSRTDTQYF
TRBJ2-7 | 15 | TRBV4-2 | - | CASSRRGEGTYEQYF
TRBJ1-3 | 15 | TRBV6-5 | TRBD1 | CASSYSGQGGNTIYF
TRBJ1-2 | 13 | TRBV7-2 | - | CASSLDRDYGYTF
TRBJ1-1 | 13 | TRBV19 | TRBD1 | CASSITGGREAFF
TRBJ1-1 | 15 | TRBV7-9 | - | CASSLAQGWNTEAFF
TRBJ2-1 | 15 | TRBV6-5 | - | CASSYSSMGDNEQFF
TRBJ2-3 | 16 | TRBV20-1 | TRBD2 | CSALGSSGAHRDTQYF
TRBJ1-2 | 13 | TRBV5-1 | TRBD1 | CASRQQGYYGYTF
TRBJ1-1 | 18 | TRBV9 | - | CASSPREGSLKGNTEAFF
TRBJ2-7 | 13 | TRBV29-1 | - | CSALGGQGGEQYF
TRBJ1-1 | 13 | TRBV6-1 | - | CASSKGVNTEAFF
TRBJ1-1 | 13 | TRBV20-1 | - | CSAREGGVIEAFF
TRBJ2-1 | 15 | TRBV5-1 | TRBD2 | CASSSAGDPYNEQFF
TRBJ2-5 | 13 | TRBV6-2/TRBV6-3 | - | CASDRGQGETQYF
TRBJ1-1 | 12 | TRBV29-1 | TRBD1 | CSAQGASTEAFF
TRBJ1-1 | 15 | TRBV5-1 | - | CASSLALGAKTEAFF
TRBJ1-2 | 14 | TRBV6-1 | - | CASSDFEGVDGYTF
TRBJ2-2 | 14 | TRBV12-3/TRBV12-4 | - | CASSPGPNTGELFF
TRBJ2-7 | 13 | TRBV12-3/TRBV12-4 | - | CASRITGSYEQYF
TRBJ2-1 | 16 | TRBV20-1 | - | CSARATGSLGGNEQFF
TRBJ2-1 | 14 | TRBV10-3 | - | CAISESAASNEQFF
TRBJ2-4 | 15 | TRBV19 | - | CASSETSFPGNIQYF
TRBJ2-2 | 14 | TRBV10-1 | - | CASSERSLTGELFF
TRBJ2-1 | 14 | TRBV7-9 | TRBD2 | CASSGTSNYNEQFF
TRBJ2-3 | 11 | TRBV29-1 | - | CSVGMGTLENF
TRBJ2-2 | 14 | TRBV6-5 | - | CASSYSGYTGELFF
TRBJ2-2 | 14 | TRBV20-1 | - | CSARGWGNTGELFF
TRBJ1-4 | 17 | TRBV7-2 | - | CASSLLGQVSLNEKLFF
TRBJ2-7 | 13 | TRBV4-3 | - | CASSRQMEGEQYF
TRBJ1-5 | 15 | TRBV20-1 | TRBD1 | CSARDEGQLNQPQHF
TRBJ2-1 | 15 | TRBV29-1 | TRBD2 | CSVDTGLAVYNEQFF
TRBJ2-5 | 16 | TRBV7-9 | - | CASSTAPREEQETQYF
TRBJ2-1 | 15 | TRBV7-9 | - | CASSLVGSQVGEQFF
TRBJ2-1 | 15 | TRBV7-9 | TRBD1 | CASSATTGQADEQFF
TRBJ1-4 | 15 | TRBV29-1 | TRBD1 | CSASPGTGSNEKLFF
TRBJ1-6 | 15 | TRBV5-1 | - | CASSNTRAPNSPLHF
TRBJ2-1 | 15 | TRBV18 | - | CASSPPGAGLNEQFF
TRBJ2-3 | 16 | TRBV20-1 | TRBD1 | CSAGPRGSFDTDTQYF
TRBJ2-5 | 11 | TRBV6-2/TRBV6-3 | TRBD1 | CASRRQGEEYF
TRBJ1-1 | 12 | TRBV5-1 | - | CASSLDWREAFF
TRBJ1-2 | 14 | TRBV3-1 | - | CASSQVGGKDGYTF
TRBJ2-7 | 12 | TRBV6-1 | - | CASSWTVYEQYF
TRBJ1-6 | 14 | TRBV6-5 | - | CASSSRGDNSPLHF